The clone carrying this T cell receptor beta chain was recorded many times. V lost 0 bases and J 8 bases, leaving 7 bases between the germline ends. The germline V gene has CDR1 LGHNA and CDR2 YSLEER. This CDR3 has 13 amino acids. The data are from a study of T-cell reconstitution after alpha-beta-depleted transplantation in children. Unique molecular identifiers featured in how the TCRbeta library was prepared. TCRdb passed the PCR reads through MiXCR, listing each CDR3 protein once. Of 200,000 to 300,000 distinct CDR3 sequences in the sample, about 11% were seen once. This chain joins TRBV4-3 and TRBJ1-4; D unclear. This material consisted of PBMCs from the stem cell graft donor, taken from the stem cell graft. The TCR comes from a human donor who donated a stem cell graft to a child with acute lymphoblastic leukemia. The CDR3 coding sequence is TGCGCCAGCAGCCAAGATACCAGAGAAAAACTGTTTTTT. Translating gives CASSQDTREKLFF.